This T cell receptor (beta chain) was recovered during a study of early T cells in non-severe SARS-CoV-2 infection (dated by TCRdb to the early 2020s). At the level of the whole study: Because TCR sequencing relied on bulk RNA taken from unsorted whole blood, pairing of alpha and beta chains was not possible. Overall results and qualifications from the work: VDJdb matching was skewed toward anti-spike CD8 responses and likely underestimated virus-specific expansions, missing private and CD4 specificities.

Receptor libraries were prepared by 5' RACE. TCRdb names NextSeq 500 as the instrument used. In the TCR library protocol, unique molecular identifiers were attached to individual cDNA molecules to correct for PCR bias and sequencing error. Both TCR alpha and beta chains were sequenced, and tight co-correlation was observed between alpha and beta sequence abundances in each sample. On the study's bioinformatics: V gene, J gene and CDR3 annotation of TCR sequences was performed with Decombinator V4. Expanded TCRs were defined as changing significantly between any two time points under a Poisson model with p below 0.0001. TCR abundances were normalised to the total number of TCRs sequenced per sample and expressed as counts per million. TRAV1-2 paired with TRAJ12, TRAJ20 or TRAJ33 defined MAIT TCRs, while TRAV10 paired with TRAJ18 defined iNKT TCRs. A search of VDJdb, accessed on 1 November 2021, was run for TCRs annotated to CMV, EBV and SARS-CoV-2, with TCRs annotated for multiple antigens excluded. TCRdb reprocessed the public reads (quality trimming at Q25 with fastp, clone calling with MiXCR) and kept in-frame beta chains. Rows are unified per CDR3 protein, each entry keeping the most common DNA and genes. The V and J calls and clone size are TCRdb's, not the authors'. The sample yields about 34,000 distinct CDR3 sequences; roughly 6% were counted once. The ten largest clones take up 7.5% to 8% of the sample.

Only a few counts were recorded for this clonotype. No cognate antigen has been identified for it. Base-call qualities are not available, and no considerably larger clone is one nucleotide away. Set within a cohort of healthcare workers in London, UK, this nested case-control study involved weekly PCR testing of nasopharyngeal swabs along with blood sampling. Between 23 and 31 March 2020, the week of the UK lockdown, healthcare workers were enrolled and then followed up weekly for as long as 16 weeks. The CDR1 and CDR2 encoded by the germline V gene (reference sequence) are LGHDT and YNNKEL. V lost 4 bases and J lost 6 bases, and the count of bases not matched to a germline gene is 11. Counted from cysteine to phenylalanine, this CDR3 has 16 amino acids. Only CDR3 DNA is held: 48 bases, read in frame from base 1.

The sequenced material came from whole blood. Recombination linked TRBV3-1 to TRBJ2-3; 9 nucleotides in the junction match TRBD2. The clonotype originates from an adult who was a healthcare worker with PCR-confirmed SARS-CoV-2 infection or an uninfected control (not recorded which). In nucleotides, the sequence is TGTGCCAGCAGCCCCACCGGAGCGGGGGGTAAGGATACGCAGTATTTT. It encodes CASSPTGAGGKDTQYF.